This T cell receptor (beta chain) was captured by sequencing in a study of shared clonotypes between healthy human individuals. Study overall: Researchers drew samples from two women and a few men aged 18 to 49.

The length of the CDR3 is 15 residues. CDR1 and CDR2 from the germline V gene are MGHDK and SYGVNS. J lost 9 bases, V lost 3 bases, and 7 bases had no gene match. Each donor was a Caucasian adult residing in Nashville, Tennessee. In the CD4+ fraction, cells were divided into CD45RA+ naive and CD45RA-negative memory subsets. This clone was seen a handful of times. Every subset's genomic DNA went evenly onto several immunoSEQ plates. Clones were sequenced by immunoSEQ multiplex PCR, and TCRdb holds only the in-frame ones, with some missing. The data hold roughly 1,100,000 clones, with more than 65% observed a single time.

The chain uses TRBV25-1 and TRBJ1-6, with 8 bases fitting TRBD1. This clonotype was sampled from a man between 18 and 29 years old in good health. Sequences were obtained from memory CD4+ T cells sorted from blood. Noted subset: CD45RA-negative fraction. The CDR3: CASSEGRTGSSPLHF. The CDR3 coding sequence is TGTGCCAGCAGTGAGGGTAGGACAGGGAGTTCACCCCTCCACTTT. The entire variable domain, with the rest obtained from reference TRBV25-1 and TRBJ1-6, is as follows: EADIYQTPRYLVIGTGKKITLECSQTMGHDKMYWYQQDPGMELHLIHYSYGVNSTEKGDLSSESTVSRIRTEHFPLTLESARPSHTSQYLCASSEGRTGSSPLHFGNGTRLTVT.